This T cell receptor beta chain was captured by sequencing in a study of cytomegalovirus exposure and HLA in healthy donors. Regarding the study as a whole: There were several of the most significant clusters that appeared linked to common viral pathogens in a later analysis. In a later analysis, a genetic analysis reported fewer productive-TCR N-insertions in an Asian-associated ancestry cluster than the cohort average. When analyzed later, a missense DCLRE1C variant was found to be linked to TCR beta V- and J-gene trimming.

Points on this clone: Its antigen is undetermined.

13 Jbeta primers and 60 Vbeta primers were used for the PCR. Here immunoSEQ multiplex PCR was the method, and the copy in TCRdb shows in-frame clones only, minus some. The sample carries about 190,000 clones, about 85% recorded once. Donors had nominal health at sampling but likely had unrecorded immune exposures. The CDR3 is 15 amino acids. With 1 base clipped from V and 9 bases from J, the junction kept 8 bases outside the gene matches. The germline V gene has CDR1 SGHAT and CDR2 FQNNGV. What was sequenced was PBMCs. This chain connects TRBV11-2 to TRBJ1-3; 8 nucleotides line up with TRBD1. This TCR came from a woman aged 45-65 years in good health and CMV-seropositive. The CDR3 DNA is TGTGCCAGCAGCTTAGGGGGGACAGGAGCGAGCACCATATATTTT. This codes for CASSLGGTGASTIYF.